The source of this T cell receptor beta chain is a study of cytomegalovirus exposure and HLA in healthy donors. On the study more broadly: Researchers found that about four fifths of about 400 genotyped donors fell within the Caucasian-associated ancestry cluster.

The study, taken as a whole, reports: In a later analysis, specific HLA alleles were associated with 15,000 to 20,000 TCR beta sequences at a 0.05 false discovery rate.

About this clone itself: Its antigen is unknown.

The study ran its PCR with 60 Vbeta and 13 Jbeta primers. The protocol was immunoSEQ multiplex PCR, while the TCRdb copy is restricted to in-frame clones and leaves out a portion. The data hold 150,000 or so clones, with 80% observed a single time. The specimen sequenced was PBMCs. The TCR was taken from a woman aged 40-49 years in good health and CMV-seropositive.

This CDR3 reads CASSGLAGGSEAFF. Here the CDR3 DNA reads TGTGCCAGCAGCGGACTGGCCGGGGGGTCTGAAGCTTTCTTT. The V call is TRBV9, the J call TRBJ1-1; TRBD1 might be the D (5 bases). V was clipped by 3 bases and J by 6 bases, with 15 bases between them. CDR1 is SGDLS, CDR2 YYNGEE, per germline. The CDR3 loop spans 14 amino acids.